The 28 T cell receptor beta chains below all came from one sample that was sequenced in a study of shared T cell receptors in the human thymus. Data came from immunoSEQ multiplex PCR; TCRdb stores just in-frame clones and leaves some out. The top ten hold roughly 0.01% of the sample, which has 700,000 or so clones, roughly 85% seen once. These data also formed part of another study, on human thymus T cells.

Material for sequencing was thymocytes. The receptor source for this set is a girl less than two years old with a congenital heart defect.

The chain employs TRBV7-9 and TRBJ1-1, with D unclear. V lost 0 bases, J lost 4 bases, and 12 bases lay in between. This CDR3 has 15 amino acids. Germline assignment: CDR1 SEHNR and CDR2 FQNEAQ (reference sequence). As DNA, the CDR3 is TGTGCCAGCAGCTTAGCGCGTCTAATTGGCACTGAAGCTTTCTTT. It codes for CASSLARLIGTEAFF.

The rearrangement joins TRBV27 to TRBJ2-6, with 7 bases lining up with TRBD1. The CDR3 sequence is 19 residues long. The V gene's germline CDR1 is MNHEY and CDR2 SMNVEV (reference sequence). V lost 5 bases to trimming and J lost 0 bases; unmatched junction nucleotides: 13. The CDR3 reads CASSRPTGTASSGANVLTF. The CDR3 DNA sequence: TGTGCCAGCAGTAGACCCACCGGGACAGCCAGCTCTGGGGCCAACGTCCTGACTTTC.

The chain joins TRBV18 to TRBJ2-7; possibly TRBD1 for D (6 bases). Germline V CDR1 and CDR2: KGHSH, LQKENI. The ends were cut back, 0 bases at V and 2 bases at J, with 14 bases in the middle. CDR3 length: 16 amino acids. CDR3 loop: CASSPPKRGDTYEQYF. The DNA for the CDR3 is TGTGCCAGCTCACCACCGAAGAGAGGGGACACCTACGAGCAGTACTTC.

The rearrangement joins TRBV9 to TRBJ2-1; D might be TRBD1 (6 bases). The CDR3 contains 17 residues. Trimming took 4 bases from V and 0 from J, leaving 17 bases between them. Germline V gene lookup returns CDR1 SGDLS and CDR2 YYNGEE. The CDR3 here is CASSPGQRPSSYNEQFF. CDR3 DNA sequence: TGTGCCAGCAGCCCCGGACAGCGGCCAAGCTCCTACAATGAGCAGTTCTTC.

The CDR3 loop reads CASSEADRGFDYGYTF. The CDR3 DNA sequence: TGTGCCAGCAGTGAAGCGGACAGGGGCTTTGACTATGGCTACACCTTC. This sequence joins TRBV6-1 and TRBJ1-2; 9 bases fit TRBD1. Germline V lookup: CDR1 MNHNS, CDR2 SASEGT. This CDR3 spans 16 amino acids. J gave up 3 bases and V 0 bases, and 5 bases lay outside the gene matches.

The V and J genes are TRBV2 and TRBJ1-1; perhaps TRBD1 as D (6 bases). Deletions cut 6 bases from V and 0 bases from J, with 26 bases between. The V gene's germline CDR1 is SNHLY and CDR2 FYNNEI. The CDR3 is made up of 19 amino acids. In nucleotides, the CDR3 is TGTGCCAGCAGGGAGAACCACCAACGACAGGCGATTATGAACACTGAAGCTTTCTTT. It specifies CASRENHQRQAIMNTEAFF.

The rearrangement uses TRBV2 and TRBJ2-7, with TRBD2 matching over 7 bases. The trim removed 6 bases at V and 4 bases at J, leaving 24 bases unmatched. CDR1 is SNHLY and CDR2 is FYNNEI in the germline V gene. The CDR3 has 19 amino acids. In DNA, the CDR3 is TGTGCCAGCAGGGGCCCTTTGCGGGGCGGGGAGGGATACGCATACGAGCAGTACTTC. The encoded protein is CASRGPLRGGEGYAYEQYF.

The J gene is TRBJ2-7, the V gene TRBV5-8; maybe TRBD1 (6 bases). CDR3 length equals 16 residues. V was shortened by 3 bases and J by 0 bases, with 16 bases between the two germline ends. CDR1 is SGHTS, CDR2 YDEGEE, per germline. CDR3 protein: CASSSSTGPSSYEQYF. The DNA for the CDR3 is TGTGCCAGCAGCTCTTCGACAGGCCCTAGCTCCTACGAGCAGTACTTC.

This chain's CDR3 is CASSSTTGNYEQYF. CDR3 in DNA: TGTGCCAGCAGCTCGACGACAGGGAACTACGAGCAGTACTTC. The chain has TRBV11-3 and TRBJ2-7, with 7 nucleotides matching TRBD1. The junction had 6 bases not matched to a gene; V was cut back by 4 bases and J by 3 bases. CDR1 is SGHNT and CDR2 is YENEEA in the germline V gene. The CDR3 loop spans 14 amino acids.

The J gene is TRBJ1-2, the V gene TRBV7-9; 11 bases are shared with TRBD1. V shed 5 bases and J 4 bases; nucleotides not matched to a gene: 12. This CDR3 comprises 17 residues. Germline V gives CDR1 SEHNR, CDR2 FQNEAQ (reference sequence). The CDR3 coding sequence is TGTGCCAGCAGCCAAATTTCAGGGACAGGGGGTCCCTATGGCTACACCTTC. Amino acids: CASSQISGTGGPYGYTF.

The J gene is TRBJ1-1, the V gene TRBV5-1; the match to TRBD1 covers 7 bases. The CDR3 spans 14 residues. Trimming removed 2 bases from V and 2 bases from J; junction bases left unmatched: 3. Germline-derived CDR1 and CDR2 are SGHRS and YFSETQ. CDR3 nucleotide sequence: TGCGCCAGCAGCTTTTACAGGGGAAACACTGAAGCTTTCTTT. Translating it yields CASSFYRGNTEAFF.

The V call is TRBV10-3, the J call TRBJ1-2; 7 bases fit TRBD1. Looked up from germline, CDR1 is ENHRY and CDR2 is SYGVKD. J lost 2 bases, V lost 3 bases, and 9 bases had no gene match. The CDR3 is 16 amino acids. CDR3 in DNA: TGTGCCATCAGTGACCCCGTAGCAGGGGGAAACTATGGCTACACCTTC. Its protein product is CAISDPVAGGNYGYTF.

CDR3 nucleotide sequence: TGCAGCGTTGAAGAGTTGGGAAGGAGGACTGAAGCTTTCTTT. This codes for CSVEELGRRTEAFF. V is TRBV29-1 and J is TRBJ1-1; D remains unclear. The CDR3 runs 14 residues. Deletions cut 0 bases from V and 5 bases from J, with 13 bases between. The germline V gene has CDR1 SQVTM and CDR2 ANQGSEA.

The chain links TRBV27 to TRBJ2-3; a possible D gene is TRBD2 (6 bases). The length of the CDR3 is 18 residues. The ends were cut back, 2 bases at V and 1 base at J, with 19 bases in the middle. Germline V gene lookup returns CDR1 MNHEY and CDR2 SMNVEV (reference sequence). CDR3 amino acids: CASSLRKRTTWGTDTQYF. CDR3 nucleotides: TGTGCCAGCAGTTTACGGAAAAGGACTACCTGGGGCACAGATACGCAGTATTTT.

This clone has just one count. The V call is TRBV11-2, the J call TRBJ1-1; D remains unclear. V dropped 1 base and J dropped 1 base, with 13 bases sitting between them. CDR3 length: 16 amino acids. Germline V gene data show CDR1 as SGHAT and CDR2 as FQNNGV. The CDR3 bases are TGTGCCAGCAGCTTAGTGTGGGCCCCCCAGAACACTGAAGCTTTCTTT. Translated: CASSLVWAPQNTEAFF.

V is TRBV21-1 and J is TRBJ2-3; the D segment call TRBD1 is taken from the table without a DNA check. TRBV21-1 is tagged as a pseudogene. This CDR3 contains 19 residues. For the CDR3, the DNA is TGTGCCAGCAGCAAAGGATCTCGCAGGGGGCTTGTAAGGACAGATACGCAGTATTTT. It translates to CASSKGSRRGLVRTDTQYF.

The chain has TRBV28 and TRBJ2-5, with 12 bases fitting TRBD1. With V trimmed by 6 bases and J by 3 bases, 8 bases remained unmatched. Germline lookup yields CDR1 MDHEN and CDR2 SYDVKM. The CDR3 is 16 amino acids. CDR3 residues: CASRDRDRGRKETQYF. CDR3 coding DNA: TGTGCCAGCAGGGACCGGGACAGGGGGCGCAAAGAGACCCAGTACTTC.

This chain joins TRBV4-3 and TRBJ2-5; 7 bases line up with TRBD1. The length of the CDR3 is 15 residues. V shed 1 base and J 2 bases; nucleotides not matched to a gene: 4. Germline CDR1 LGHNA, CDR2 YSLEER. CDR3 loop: CASSQAPGGQETQYF. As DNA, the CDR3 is TGCGCCAGCAGCCAAGCGCCAGGGGGTCAAGAGACCCAGTACTTC.

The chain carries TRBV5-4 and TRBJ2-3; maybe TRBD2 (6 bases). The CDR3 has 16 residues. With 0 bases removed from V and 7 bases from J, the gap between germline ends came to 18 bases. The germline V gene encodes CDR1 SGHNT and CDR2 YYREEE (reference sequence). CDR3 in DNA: TGTGCCAGCAGCTTGGCGTCTCTTGCGGGGCAAAATACGCAGTATTTT. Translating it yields CASSLASLAGQNTQYF.

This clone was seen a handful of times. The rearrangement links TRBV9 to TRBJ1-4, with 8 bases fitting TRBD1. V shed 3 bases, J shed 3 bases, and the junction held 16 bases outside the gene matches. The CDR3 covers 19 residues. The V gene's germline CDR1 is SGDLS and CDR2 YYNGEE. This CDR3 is CASSADRELVGAANEKLFF. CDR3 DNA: TGTGCCAGCAGCGCGGACAGGGAACTTGTAGGGGCGGCTAATGAAAAACTGTTTTTT.

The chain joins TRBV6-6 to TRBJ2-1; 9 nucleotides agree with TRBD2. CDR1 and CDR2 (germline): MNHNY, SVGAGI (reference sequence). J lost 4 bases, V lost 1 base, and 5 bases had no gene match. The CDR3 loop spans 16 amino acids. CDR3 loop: CASSYLIAGAYNEQFF. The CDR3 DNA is TGTGCCAGCAGTTACTTGATAGCGGGGGCTTACAATGAGCAGTTCTTC.

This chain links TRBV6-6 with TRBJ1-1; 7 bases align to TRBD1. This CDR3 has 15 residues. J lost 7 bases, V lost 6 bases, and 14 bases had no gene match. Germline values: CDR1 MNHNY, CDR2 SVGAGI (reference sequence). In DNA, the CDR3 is TGTGCCAGCAGCTGGGGTGAAGGGACAGCTTTTGAAGCTTTCTTT. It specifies CASSWGEGTAFEAFF.

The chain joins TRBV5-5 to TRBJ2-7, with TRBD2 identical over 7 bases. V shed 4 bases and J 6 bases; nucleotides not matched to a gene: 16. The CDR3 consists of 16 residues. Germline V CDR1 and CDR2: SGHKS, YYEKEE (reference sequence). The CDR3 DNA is TGTGCCAGCAGCGCGCGGGGGTTTGGCACAACGCGCGAGCAGTACTTC. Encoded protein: CASSARGFGTTREQYF.

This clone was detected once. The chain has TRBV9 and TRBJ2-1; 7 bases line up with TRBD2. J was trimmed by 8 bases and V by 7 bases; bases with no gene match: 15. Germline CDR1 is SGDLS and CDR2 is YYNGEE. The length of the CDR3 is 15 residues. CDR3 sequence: CASSPSSGSSDEQFF. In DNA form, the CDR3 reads TGTGCCAGCTCTCCGTCTAGCGGCTCGAGCGATGAGCAGTTCTTC.

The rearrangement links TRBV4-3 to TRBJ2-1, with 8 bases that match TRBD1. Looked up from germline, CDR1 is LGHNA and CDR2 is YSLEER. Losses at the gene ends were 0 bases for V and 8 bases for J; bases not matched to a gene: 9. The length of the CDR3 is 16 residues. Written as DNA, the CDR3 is TGCGCCAGCAGCCAAGATACCGGACAGGGCTTCGATGAGCAGTTCTTC. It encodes CASSQDTGQGFDEQFF.

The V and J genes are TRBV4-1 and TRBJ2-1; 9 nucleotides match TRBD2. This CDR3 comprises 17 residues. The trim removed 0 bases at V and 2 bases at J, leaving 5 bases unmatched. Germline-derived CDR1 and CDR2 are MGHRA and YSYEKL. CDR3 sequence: CASSQDPAGGTYNEQFF. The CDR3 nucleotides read TGCGCCAGCAGCCAAGACCCCGCGGGGGGGACCTACAATGAGCAGTTCTTC.

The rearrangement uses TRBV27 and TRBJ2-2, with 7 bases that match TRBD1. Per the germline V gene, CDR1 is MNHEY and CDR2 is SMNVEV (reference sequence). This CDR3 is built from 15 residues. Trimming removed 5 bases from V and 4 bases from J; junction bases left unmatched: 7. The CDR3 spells CASSHRDSLTGELFF. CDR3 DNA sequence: TGTGCCAGCAGTCACCGGGACAGTCTCACCGGGGAGCTGTTTTTT.

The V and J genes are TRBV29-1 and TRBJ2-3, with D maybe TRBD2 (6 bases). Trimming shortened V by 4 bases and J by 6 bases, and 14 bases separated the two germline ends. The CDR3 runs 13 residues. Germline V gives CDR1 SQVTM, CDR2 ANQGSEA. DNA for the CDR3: TGCAGCGTTGGGCGGAGGGGTGGTGATACGCAGTATTTT. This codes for CSVGRRGGDTQYF.